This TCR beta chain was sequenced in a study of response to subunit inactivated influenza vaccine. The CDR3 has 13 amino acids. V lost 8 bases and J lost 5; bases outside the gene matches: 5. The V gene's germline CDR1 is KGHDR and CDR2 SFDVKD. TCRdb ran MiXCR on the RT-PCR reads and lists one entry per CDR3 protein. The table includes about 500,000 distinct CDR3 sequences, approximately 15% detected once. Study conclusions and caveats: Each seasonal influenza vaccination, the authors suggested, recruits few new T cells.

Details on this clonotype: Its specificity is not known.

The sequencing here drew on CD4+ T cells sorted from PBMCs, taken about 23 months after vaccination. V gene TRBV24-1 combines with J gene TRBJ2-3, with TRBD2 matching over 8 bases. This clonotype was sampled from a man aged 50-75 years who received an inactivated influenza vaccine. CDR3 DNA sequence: TGTGCCACCACGCGGGAGGTCGGAGATACGCAGTATTTT. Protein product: CATTREVGDTQYF.